This T cell receptor (beta chain) was identified in a study of beta chain features in type 1 diabetes (dated by TCRdb to 2016 to 2019). In the study overall: No differences in mean age, gender distribution, total cell number or subset yield were found between patients and healthy donors. Regulatory and stem cell-like memory subsets were obtained from only 8 patients and roughly 8 healthy donors, while naive and central memory subsets were obtained from all 28 donors. In the study, TCRB repertoires of sorted circulating CD4+ T cell subsets from recently diagnosed type 1 diabetes patients were compared with those of matched healthy donors. Across all samples, about 110 million sorted cells were examined, and cell number per subset correlated strongly with RNA yield. The paper's findings and limits, for the study overall: HLA sub-analyses involved small numbers of individuals, so any influence of HLA type on TCRB rearrangement remained unresolved. In all four CD4+ subsets, TCRB CDR3 length was moderately but significantly shorter in type 1 diabetes patients. PCR may preferentially amplify shorter templates, but because patient and control samples were amplified and corrected together, any resulting skew would affect both groups equally. Because cDNA rather than genomic DNA was sequenced, highly expressing activated cells could have been over-represented, although no difference in activation and CD3 levels was found between groups. Naive, central memory and regulatory TCRB repertoires appeared to be more alike among patients than among healthy donors. At VDJ recombination sites, patients with type 1 diabetes made fewer insertions and deleted more nucleotides, a pattern implying thymic rearrangement abnormalities.

All of the isolated RNA was reverse transcribed with the High Capacity cDNA Reverse Transcription Kit, so expressed TCRB transcripts were sequenced. Deep immunoSEQ sequencing was performed on naive, central memory and regulatory T cell samples, with an average of roughly 3.6 million total reads per sample. After sorted cells were lysed in RLT buffer, RNA was extracted with DNase-treated RNeasy Micro or Mini kits, with the choice depending on cell number. Each cell subset was processed separately to prevent cross-contamination, with patient and healthy donor samples processed together. TCRB sequences were amplified from cDNA with the immunoSEQ multiplex PCR, producing 87-bp fragments spanning the CDR3 region. Amplicons were sequenced on the Illumina HiSeq platform. The authors' pipeline ran thus. Synthetic template baselines were used to correct PCR bias computationally, reads within Hamming distance 2 were collapsed, and singletons that could not be merged were discarded. Reads were aligned against IMGT to assign V, D and J genes, CDR3 length and insertions or deletions at six rearrangement sites. Within each subset, clonotype counts were normalized to the number of sorted cells before true diversity and Gini coefficients were calculated with the tcR R package. The overlap coefficient, calculated on TCRB nucleotide sequences, was used to measure repertoire sharing. In its TCRdb copy, this immuneACCESS table keeps in-frame sequences only and misses some clones. Where compared with another copy, unresolved V genes explain less than half of these, and the others have no known cause. D and trimming come from the DNA, and the V and J calls and clone size come from that table. The sample includes approximately 130,000 clones, with 17% observed a single time. Around 2.7% of the sample is in the top ten clones.

Each donor gave one peripheral blood draw, approximately 100 mL on average, collected into heparinised tubes. A BD FACSAria II was used to sort naive, central memory, regulatory and stem cell-like memory CD4+ T cells with a panel that included CD45RO, CCR7, CD25, CD127, CD95 and CD27. A purity above 95% was achieved for all sorted populations. PBMCs were isolated immediately by Lymphoprep density gradient centrifugation and stained directly without culture. So that batch effects would be minimized, each experiment stained and sorted samples in pairs, pairing one healthy donor with one patient. As for this clone: Its antigen specificity is not known. No per-base quality is available; no much larger clone lies one base away.

The sample taken for sequencing was central memory CD4+ T cells from blood. The source is a man in his late teens or twenties with type 1 diabetes.

In nucleotide form, the sequence is TGTGCCAGTGAGAAGGGACAGGGGCCCTACAATGAGCAGTTCTTC. Its translation reads: CASEKGQGPYNEQFF. The sequence joins TRBV19 to TRBJ2-1; 10 bases in the middle match TRBD1. From V the trimming removes 8 bases and from J it removes 2 bases, while the gene matches leave 6 bases of the junction unaccounted for. CDR3 length: 15 amino acids, cysteine to phenylalanine. Kept here is only the CDR3 DNA, which spans 45 bases and is read in frame from base 1. CDR1 and CDR2 (LNHDA, SQIVND) derive from the germline V gene (reference sequence).